This T cell receptor (beta chain) stems from a study of spatial heterogeneity in lung cancer. Whole-study context: Beta-chain sequences consistently outnumbered alpha-chain sequences in detection.

Documented time point: sample taken at primary tumor resection. Unsorted tumor, nontumor lung tissue or cryopreserved PBMC supplied the whole RNA. The 65 or so donors had untreated early-stage non-small cell lung cancer. Germline assignment: CDR1 SGHRS and CDR2 YFSETQ. V gave up 2 bases and J gave up 6 bases, with 8 bases separating them. There are 12 residues in the CDR3. TCRdb ran MiXCR on the 5' RACE reads and lists one entry per CDR3 protein. This table holds approximately 81,000 distinct CDR3 sequences, approximately 12% found once. The V and J genes are TRBV5-1 and TRBJ1-1, with D possibly being TRBD1 (5 bases). This sequence originates from a male donor with early-stage non-small cell lung cancer. This material consisted of PBMCs, taken at surgery. The CDR3 nucleotides are TGCGCCAGCAGCTTAAGGGGAGCTGAAGCTTTCTTT. This encodes CASSLRGAEAFF.